The text below deals with one T cell receptor beta chain. This specimen comes from a study of blood T cell repertoires in COVID-19. The study drew participants aged about 18 to 89 years from 20 to 30 US areas. Which cohort a participant joined came from the clinical history participants gave. Unmatched junction bases numbered 6, after V lost 4 bases and J lost 1 base. This CDR3 comprises 16 residues. Germline V gene lookup returns CDR1 SNHLY and CDR2 FYNNEI. Original analysis: Reference gene primer amplification yielded estimated nucleated cell counts. Clones were sequenced by immunoSEQ multiplex PCR, and TCRdb holds only the in-frame ones, with some missing. From that table come the V and J calls and clone size; the DNA was used to work out D and trimming. In the table there are some 330,000 clones, 88% of which are singletons.

The chain uses TRBV2 and TRBJ2-7, with 11 bases identical to TRBD2. The sequence came from a man aged 25 to 40 who had recovered from COVID-19. Input material: PBMCs or T cells enriched from blood (not recorded which). The CDR3 region is CASSGATSGTSYEQYF. The DNA of the CDR3 is TGTGCCAGCAGTGGGGCGACTAGCGGGACTTCCTACGAGCAGTACTTC.